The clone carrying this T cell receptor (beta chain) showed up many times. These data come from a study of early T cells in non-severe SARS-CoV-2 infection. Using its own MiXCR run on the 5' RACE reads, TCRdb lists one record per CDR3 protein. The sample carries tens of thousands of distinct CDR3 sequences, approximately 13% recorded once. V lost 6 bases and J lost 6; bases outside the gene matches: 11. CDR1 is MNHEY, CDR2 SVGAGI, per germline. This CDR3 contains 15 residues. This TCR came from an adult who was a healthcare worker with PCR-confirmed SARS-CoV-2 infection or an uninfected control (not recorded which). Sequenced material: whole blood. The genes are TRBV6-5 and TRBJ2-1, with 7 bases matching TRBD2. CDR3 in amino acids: CASRPTSVHSNEQFF. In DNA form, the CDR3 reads TGTGCCAGCAGGCCTACTAGCGTTCACTCCAATGAGCAGTTCTTC.